A single sample is the source of the 22 T cell receptor beta chains below, sequenced in a study of cytomegalovirus exposure and HLA in healthy donors. A multiplex PCR was run with 60 Vbeta primers and 13 Jbeta primers. Measured with immunoSEQ multiplex PCR; TCRdb has only the in-frame clones, and not every one. This sample has about 120,000 clones, with roughly 18% found just once. Sequencing was performed on PBMCs. The receptors stem from a female donor in good health and CMV-seropositive.

The V call is TRBV19, the J call TRBJ2-1; 7 nucleotides agree with TRBD1. Germline V gene lookup returns CDR1 LNHDA and CDR2 SQIVND (reference sequence). This CDR3 has 17 residues. V lost 0 bases to trimming and J lost 0 bases; unmatched junction nucleotides: 5. CDR3 protein: CASSIEDRPSSYNEQFF. For the CDR3, the DNA is TGTGCCAGTAGTATAGAGGACAGGCCTAGCTCCTACAATGAGCAGTTCTTC.

This chain connects TRBV4-1 to TRBJ1-2; no clear D gene. Between the trimmed V and J ends, which lost 0 bases and 3 bases, there was a span of 11 bases. Germline values: CDR1 MGHRA, CDR2 YSYEKL. The CDR3 is 15 amino acids. The CDR3 here is CASSQDMEQYYGYTF. CDR3 nucleotides: TGCGCCAGCAGCCAAGATATGGAACAGTACTATGGCTACACCTTC.

This clone was observed a handful of times. The chain couples TRBV18 to TRBJ2-5; TRBD2 is a possible D gene (6 bases). The germline V and J ends were trimmed by 0 bases and 5 bases, with 25 bases remaining between them. Germline CDR1 KGHSH, CDR2 LQKENI. The CDR3 contains 19 residues. The CDR3 spells CASSPPGSTGAPRRETQYF. As DNA, the CDR3 is TGTGCCAGCTCACCACCCGGGAGCACGGGTGCGCCTCGGCGGGAGACCCAGTACTTC. Filled out from reference TRBV18 and TRBJ2-5, the complete variable domain reads NAGVMQNPRHLVRRRGQEARLRCSPMKGHSHVYWYRQLPEEGLKFMVYLQKENIIDESGMPKERFSAEFPKEGPSILRIQQVVRGDSAAYFCASSPPGSTGAPRRETQYFGPGTRLLVL.

This clone was detected a few times. The rearrangement joins TRBV12-5 to TRBJ2-2, with 7 nucleotides matching TRBD2. CDR1 is LGHNT and CDR2 is FRNRAP in the germline V gene. V trimming: 2 bases; J trimming: 5 bases; junction bases outside the gene matches: 20. The CDR3 consists of 20 residues. The chain's CDR3 is CASGLSPRPQRGWMTGELFF. CDR3 in DNA: TGTGCTAGTGGTTTGTCTCCACGCCCCCAGCGGGGCTGGATGACCGGGGAGCTGTTTTTT.

The chain links TRBV18 to TRBJ2-3; possible D gene TRBD2, 6 bases. The germline CDR1 and CDR2 sequences are KGHSH and LQKENI. There are 16 residues in the CDR3. The V end lost 0 bases, the J end lost 3 bases, and 13 bases lay between the germline ends. CDR3 coding DNA: TGTGCCAGCTCACCACCCCAGGGACTCGGAACAGATACGCAGTATTTT. Translated, it gives CASSPPQGLGTDTQYF.

This clone appeared a few times. The junction shows a germline mismatch at one end, possibly a read error. The chain combines TRBV28 with TRBJ1-4, with a tentative D call TRBD1 (6 bases). Looked up from germline, CDR1 is MDHEN and CDR2 is SYDVKM. The CDR3 covers 11 residues. CDR3 DNA sequence: TGTGCCAGCAGTAGGGGCAGGGGTGCAACCTTT. The encoded protein is CASSRGRGATF.

This sequence joins TRBV4-3 and TRBJ2-1; TRBD1 aligns across 11 bases. Germline values: CDR1 LGHNA, CDR2 YSLEER. J was trimmed by 9 bases and V by 2 bases; bases with no gene match: 9. The CDR3 runs 16 residues. The CDR3 DNA is TGCGCCAGCAGCCAAAGGGCTGGACAGGGGGCAAGTGAGCAGTTCTTC. It yields the protein CASSQRAGQGASEQFF.

This clone was observed a few times. J is TRBJ2-7 and V is TRBV9, with 7 bases identical to TRBD1. This CDR3 comprises 15 residues. Germline V gives CDR1 SGDLS, CDR2 YYNGEE. Germline trimming cut 0 bases from V and 0 bases from J; bases unmatched to any gene: 3. CDR3 bases: TGTGCCAGCAGCGTAGAAGGGACAGTCTCCTACGAGCAGTACTTC. Protein sequence: CASSVEGTVSYEQYF.

This clone occurred a few times. The gene calls are TRBV6-5 and TRBJ1-2, with a possible D match to TRBD1 (5 bases). The CDR3 runs 12 residues. Looked up from germline, CDR1 is MNHEY and CDR2 is SVGAGI. The V end lost 8 bases, the J end lost 3 bases, and 10 bases lay between the germline ends. The CDR3 DNA reads as TGTGCCAGCTGGTCGGGGGACTATGGCTACACCTTC. Protein: CASWSGDYGYTF.

V usage is TRBV21-1 and J usage is TRBJ1-1. TRBV21-1 is marked as a pseudogene. The CDR3 runs 15 residues. The CDR3 bases are TGTGCCAGCAGCAGAGGACTACCCCCCCGGACTGAAGCTTTCTTT. This sequence encodes CASSRGLPPRTEAFF.

The chain combines TRBV4-3 with TRBJ2-1, with a tentative D call TRBD1 (6 bases). In germline, CDR1 is LGHNA, CDR2 YSLEER. CDR3 length equals 14 residues. Trimming cost V 0 bases and J 7 bases, with 10 bases left between them. The DNA of the CDR3 is TGCGCCAGCAGCCAAGAGCCAGGGGCTAATGAGCAGTTCTTC. Its translation is CASSQEPGANEQFF.

This clone was picked up a small number of times. The V and J genes are TRBV30 and TRBJ2-1; no firm D call. Germline CDR1 is GTSNPN and CDR2 is SVGIG (reference sequence). Trimming pared 1 base from V and 2 bases from J, leaving 9 bases between. The CDR3 loop spans 14 amino acids. The CDR3 DNA sequence: TGTGCCTGGAGTGGCGGTTACCCCTACAATGAGCAGTTCTTC. Translation gives CAWSGGYPYNEQFF.

The genes are TRBV29-1 and TRBJ2-1; 12 bases match TRBD2. The V and J ends lost 6 bases and 8 bases, in that order; junction bases with no gene match: 5. CDR1 is SQVTM, CDR2 ANQGSEA, per germline. The CDR3 runs 13 residues. CDR3 sequence: CSVRTSGDYEQFF. The CDR3 DNA follows: TGCAGCGTCAGGACTAGCGGGGACTATGAGCAGTTCTTC.

This clone appeared a few times. The V and J genes are TRBV4-1 and TRBJ2-6; a possible D gene is TRBD1 (6 bases). CDR1 MGHRA and CDR2 YSYEKL come from the germline V gene. V dropped 6 bases and J dropped 0 bases, with 18 bases sitting between them. The CDR3 is made up of 18 amino acids. The CDR3 nucleotides are TGCGCCAGCAGACGTACAGGGCCGCTGAACTCTGGGGCCAACGTCCTGACTTTC. Protein sequence: CASRRTGPLNSGANVLTF.

This clone occurred a few times. The CDR3 is CASSRPDRDTEAFF. The CDR3 DNA reads TGCGCCAGCAGCAGACCCGACAGGGACACTGAAGCTTTCTTT. The rearrangement uses TRBV5-1 and TRBJ1-1; 7 nucleotides align to TRBD1. V shed 4 bases and J 3 bases; nucleotides not matched to a gene: 6. Germline V gene sequence: CDR1 SGHRS, CDR2 YFSETQ. The CDR3 totals 14 residues.

The rearrangement uses TRBV7-2 and TRBJ2-1, with 12 bases aligning to TRBD2. The junction had 8 bases not matched to a gene; V was cut back by 5 bases and J by 6 bases. The CDR3 totals 16 residues. CDR1 and CDR2 (germline): SGHTA, FQGNSA. The DNA for the CDR3 is TGTGCCAGCAGCACAATCCGACTAGCGGGAGTCAATGAGCAGTTCTTC. As protein: CASSTIRLAGVNEQFF.

This clone was observed a few times. J is TRBJ1-5 and V is TRBV5-6; the D is unclear. The ends were cut back, 2 bases at V and 6 bases at J, with 12 bases in the middle. Germline CDR1 reads SGHDT; CDR2 reads YYEEEE. CDR3 length equals 14 residues. CDR3 DNA sequence: TGTGCCAGCAGCTTTGGTCCGGAGGGTCAGCCCCAGCATTTT. Translation: CASSFGPEGQPQHF.

The genes are TRBV7-2 and TRBJ2-7; D uncertain. The germline V gene encodes CDR1 SGHTA and CDR2 FQGNSA. Trimming left V 1 base short and J 3 bases short, with 7 bases between. There are 13 residues in the CDR3. CDR3 sequence reads: CASSLGPVYEQYF. The DNA of the CDR3 is TGTGCCAGCAGCTTAGGTCCAGTCTACGAGCAGTACTTC.

DNA for the CDR3: TGCGCCAGCAGCCGGACTCACCTCAATGGGCCCACAGATACGCAGTATTTT. Encoded protein: CASSRTHLNGPTDTQYF. The chain is built from TRBV4-1 and TRBJ2-3, with a possible D match to TRBD2 (5 bases). Germline V gene data show CDR1 as MGHRA and CDR2 as YSYEKL. Trimming cost V 4 bases and J 2 bases, with 19 bases left between them. The CDR3 spans 17 residues.

CDR3: CASSQSYDRGQAFF. CDR3 DNA sequence: TGTGCCAGCAGCCAATCCTACGACAGGGGGCAAGCTTTCTTT. The chain has TRBV14 and TRBJ1-1; 10 bases match TRBD1. Germline CDR1 and CDR2: SGHDN and FVKESK. The V and J ends lost 2 bases and 9 bases, in that order; junction bases with no gene match: 6. This CDR3 has 14 amino acids.

This rearrangement joins TRBV2 to TRBJ1-2; TRBD1 matches at 7 bases. The J segment lost 4 bases and the V segment lost 8 bases, leaving 19 bases of the junction unmatched. The CDR3 loop spans 17 amino acids. The V gene's germline CDR1 is SNHLY and CDR2 FYNNEI. CDR3 protein: CASQGDSFITVGYGYTF. The CDR3 nucleotides are TGTGCCAGCCAAGGGGACAGCTTCATAACAGTGGGCTATGGCTACACCTTC. Full variable domain (rest looked up from reference TRBV2 and TRBJ1-2): EPEVTQTPSHQVTQMGQEVILRCVPISNHLYFYWYRQILGQKVEFLVSFYNNEISEKSEIFDDQFSVERPDGSNFTLKIRSTKLEDSAMYFCASQGDSFITVGYGYTFGSGTRLTVV.

This rearrangement joins TRBV27 to TRBJ2-6; 7 bases map to TRBD1. V lost 4 bases, J lost 2 bases, and 2 bases stayed unmatched. Germline-derived CDR1 and CDR2 are MNHEY and SMNVEV (reference sequence). The CDR3 length is 15 residues. This CDR3 is CASSYGTAGANVLTF. The CDR3, as DNA: TGTGCCAGCAGTTACGGGACAGCTGGGGCCAACGTCCTGACTTTC. Variable domain in full (rest from reference TRBV27 and TRBJ2-6): EAQVTQNPRYLITVTGKKLTVTCSQNMNHEYMSWYRQDPGLGLRQIYYSMNVEVTDKGDVPEGYKVSRKEKRNFPLILESPSPNQTSLYFCASSYGTAGANVLTFGAGSRLTVL.